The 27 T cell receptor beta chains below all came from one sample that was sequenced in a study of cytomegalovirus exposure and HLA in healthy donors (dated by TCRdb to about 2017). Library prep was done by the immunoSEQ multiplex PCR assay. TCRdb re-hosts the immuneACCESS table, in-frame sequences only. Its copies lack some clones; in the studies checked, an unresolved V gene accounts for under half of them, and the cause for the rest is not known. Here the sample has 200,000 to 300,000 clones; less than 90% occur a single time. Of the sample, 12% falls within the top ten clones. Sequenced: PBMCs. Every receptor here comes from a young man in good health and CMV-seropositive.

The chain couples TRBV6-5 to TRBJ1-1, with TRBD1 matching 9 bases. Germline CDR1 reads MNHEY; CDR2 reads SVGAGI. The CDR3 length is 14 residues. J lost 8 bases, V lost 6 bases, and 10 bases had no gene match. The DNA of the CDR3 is TGTGCCAGCAGAGCCACAGGGGGCGAGGCGGAAGCTTTCTTT. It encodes CASRATGGEAEAFF.

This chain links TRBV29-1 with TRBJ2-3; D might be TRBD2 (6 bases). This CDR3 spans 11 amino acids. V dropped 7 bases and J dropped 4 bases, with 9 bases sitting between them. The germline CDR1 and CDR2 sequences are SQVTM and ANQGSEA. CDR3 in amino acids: CSGAGADTQYF. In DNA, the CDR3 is TGCAGCGGAGCGGGTGCAGATACGCAGTATTTT.

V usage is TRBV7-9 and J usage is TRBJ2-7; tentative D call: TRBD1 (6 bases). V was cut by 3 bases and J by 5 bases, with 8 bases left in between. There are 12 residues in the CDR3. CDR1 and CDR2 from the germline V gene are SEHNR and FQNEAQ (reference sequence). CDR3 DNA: TGTGCCAGCAGCTTGGACAGTGACGAGCAGTACTTC. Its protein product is CASSLDSDEQYF.

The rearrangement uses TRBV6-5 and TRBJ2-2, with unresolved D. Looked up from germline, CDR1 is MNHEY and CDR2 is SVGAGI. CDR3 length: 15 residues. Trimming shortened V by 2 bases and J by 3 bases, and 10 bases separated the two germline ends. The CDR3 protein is CASSYGTLYTGELFF. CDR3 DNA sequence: TGTGCCAGCAGTTACGGCACTCTCTACACCGGGGAGCTGTTTTTT.

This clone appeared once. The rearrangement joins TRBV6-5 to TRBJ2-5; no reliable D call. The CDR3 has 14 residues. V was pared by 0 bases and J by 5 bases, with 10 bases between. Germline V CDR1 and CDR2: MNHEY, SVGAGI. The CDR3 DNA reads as TGTGCCAGCAGTTACTCGTTTACGTGGGAGACCCAGTACTTC. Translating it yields CASSYSFTWETQYF.

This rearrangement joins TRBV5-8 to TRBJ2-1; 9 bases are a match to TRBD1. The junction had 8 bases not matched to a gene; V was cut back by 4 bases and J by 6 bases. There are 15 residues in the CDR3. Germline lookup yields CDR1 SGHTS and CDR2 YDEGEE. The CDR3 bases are TGTGCCAGCAGCCTAACAGGGGGCGAAGGCAATGAGCAGTTCTTC. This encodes CASSLTGGEGNEQFF. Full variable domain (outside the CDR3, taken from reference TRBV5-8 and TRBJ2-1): EAGVTQSPTHLIKTRGQQATLRCSPISGHTSVYWYQQALGLGLQFLLWYDEGEERNRGNFPPRFSGRQFPNYSSELNVNALELEDSALYLCASSLTGGEGNEQFFGPGTRLTVL.

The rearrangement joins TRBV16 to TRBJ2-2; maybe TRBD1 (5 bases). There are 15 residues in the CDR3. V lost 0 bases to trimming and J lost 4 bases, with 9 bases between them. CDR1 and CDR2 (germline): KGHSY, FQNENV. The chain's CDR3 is CASSQSQGGTGELFF. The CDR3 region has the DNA TGTGCCAGCAGCCAATCCCAGGGCGGCACCGGGGAGCTGTTTTTT. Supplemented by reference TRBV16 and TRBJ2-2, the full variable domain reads GEEVAQTPKHLVRGEGQKAKLYCAPIKGHSYVFWYQQVLKNEFKFLISFQNENVFDETGMPKERFSAKCLPNSPCSLEIQATKLEDSAVYFCASSQSQGGTGELFFGEGSRLTVL.

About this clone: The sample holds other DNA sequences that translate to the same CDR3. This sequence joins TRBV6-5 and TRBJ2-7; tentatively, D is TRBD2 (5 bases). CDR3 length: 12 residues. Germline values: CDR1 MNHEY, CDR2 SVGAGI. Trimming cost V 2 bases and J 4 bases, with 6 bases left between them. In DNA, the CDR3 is TGTGCCAGCAGTTACACGGGATACGAGCAGTACTTC. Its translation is CASSYTGYEQYF.

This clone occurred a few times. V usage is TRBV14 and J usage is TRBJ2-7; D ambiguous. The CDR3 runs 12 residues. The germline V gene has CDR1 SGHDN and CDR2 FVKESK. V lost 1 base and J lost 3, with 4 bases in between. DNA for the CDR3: TGTGCCAGCAGCCAAGCCTTCTACGAGCAGTACTTC. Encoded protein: CASSQAFYEQYF.

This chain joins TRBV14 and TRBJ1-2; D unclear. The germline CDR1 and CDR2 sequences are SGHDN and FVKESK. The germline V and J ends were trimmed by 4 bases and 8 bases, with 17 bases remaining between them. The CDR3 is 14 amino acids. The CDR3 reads CASSRTSRAMGYTF. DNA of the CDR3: TGTGCCAGCAGCCGAACCTCACGGGCCATGGGCTACACCTTC. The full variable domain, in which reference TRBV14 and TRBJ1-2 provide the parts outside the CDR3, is EAGVTQFPSHSVIEKGQTVTLRCDPISGHDNLYWYRRVMGKEIKFLLHFVKESKQDESGMPNNRFLAERTGGTYSTLKVQPAELEDSGVYFCASSRTSRAMGYTFGSGTRLTVV.

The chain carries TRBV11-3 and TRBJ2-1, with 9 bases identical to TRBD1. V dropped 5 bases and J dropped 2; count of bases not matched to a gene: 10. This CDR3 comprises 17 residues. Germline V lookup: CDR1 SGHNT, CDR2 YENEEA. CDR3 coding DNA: TGTGCCAGCAGCCTGCGACAGGGGGTCCTTCCCTACAATGAGCAGTTCTTC. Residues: CASSLRQGVLPYNEQFF.

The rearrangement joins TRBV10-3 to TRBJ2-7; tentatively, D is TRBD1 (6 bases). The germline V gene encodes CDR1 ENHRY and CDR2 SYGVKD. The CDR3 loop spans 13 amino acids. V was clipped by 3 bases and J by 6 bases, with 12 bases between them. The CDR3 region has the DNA TGTGCCATCAGTGAAAACAGGGAGAGCGAGCAGTACTTC. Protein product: CAISENRESEQYF.

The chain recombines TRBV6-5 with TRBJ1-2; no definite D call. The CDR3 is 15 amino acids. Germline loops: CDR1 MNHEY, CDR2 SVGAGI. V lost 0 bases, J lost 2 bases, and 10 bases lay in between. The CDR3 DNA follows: TGTGCCAGCAGTTACTCGGGAAATTTAAACTATGGCTACACCTTC. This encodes CASSYSGNLNYGYTF.

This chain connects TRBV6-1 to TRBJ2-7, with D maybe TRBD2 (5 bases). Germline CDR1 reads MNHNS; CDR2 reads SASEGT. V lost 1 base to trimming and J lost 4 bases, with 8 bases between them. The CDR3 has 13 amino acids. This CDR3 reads CASSEVRDYEQYF. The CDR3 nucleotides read TGTGCCAGCAGTGAAGTACGGGATTACGAGCAGTACTTC.

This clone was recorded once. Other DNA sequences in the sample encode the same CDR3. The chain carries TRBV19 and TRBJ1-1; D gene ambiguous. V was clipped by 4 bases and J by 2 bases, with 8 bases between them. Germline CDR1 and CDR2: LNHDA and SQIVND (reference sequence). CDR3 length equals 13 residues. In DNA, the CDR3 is TGTGCCAGTAGTACCTCGACTAACACTGAAGCTTTCTTT. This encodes CASSTSTNTEAFF.

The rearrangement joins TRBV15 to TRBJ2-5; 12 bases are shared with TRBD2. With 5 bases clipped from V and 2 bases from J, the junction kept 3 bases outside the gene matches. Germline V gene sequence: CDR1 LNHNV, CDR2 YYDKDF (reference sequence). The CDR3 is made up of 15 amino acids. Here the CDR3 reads CATSRGLAGQETQYF. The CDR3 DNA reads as TGTGCCACCAGCCGAGGACTAGCGGGACAAGAGACCCAGTACTTC.

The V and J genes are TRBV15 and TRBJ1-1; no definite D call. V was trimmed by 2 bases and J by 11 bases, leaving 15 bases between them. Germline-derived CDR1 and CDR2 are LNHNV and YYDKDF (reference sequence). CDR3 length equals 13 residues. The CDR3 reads CATSRQDHPGAFF. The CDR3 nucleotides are TGTGCCACCAGCAGACAGGACCATCCGGGGGCTTTCTTT.

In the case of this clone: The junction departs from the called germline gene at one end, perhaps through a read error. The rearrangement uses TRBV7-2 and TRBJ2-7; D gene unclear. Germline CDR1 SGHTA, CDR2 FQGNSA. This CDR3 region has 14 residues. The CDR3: CASSVAGVSYEQYF. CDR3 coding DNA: TGTGCCAGCAGCGTAGCTGGAGTCTCCTACGAGCAGTACTTC.

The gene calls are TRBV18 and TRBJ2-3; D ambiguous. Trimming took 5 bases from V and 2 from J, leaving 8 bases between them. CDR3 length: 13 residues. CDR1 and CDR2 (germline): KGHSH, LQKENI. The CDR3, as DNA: TGTGCCAGCTCAATGTTATCCACAGATACGCAGTATTTT. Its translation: CASSMLSTDTQYF.

CDR3 protein: CASSSRIYYEQYF. CDR3 nucleotides: TGTGCCAGCAGCTCACGCATTTACTACGAGCAGTACTTC. This chain connects TRBV7-8 to TRBJ2-7; D remains unclear. V lost 4 bases to trimming and J lost 3 bases, with 10 bases between them. CDR3 size: 13 residues. The germline V gene has CDR1 SGHVS and CDR2 FQNEAQ.

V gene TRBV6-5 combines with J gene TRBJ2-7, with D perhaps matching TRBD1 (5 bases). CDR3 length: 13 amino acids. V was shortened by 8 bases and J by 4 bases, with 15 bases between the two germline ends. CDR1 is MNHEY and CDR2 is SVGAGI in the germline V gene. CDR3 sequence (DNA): TGTGCCAGCTGGGGCAGTAGAAGGTACGAGCAGTACTTC. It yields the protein CASWGSRRYEQYF.

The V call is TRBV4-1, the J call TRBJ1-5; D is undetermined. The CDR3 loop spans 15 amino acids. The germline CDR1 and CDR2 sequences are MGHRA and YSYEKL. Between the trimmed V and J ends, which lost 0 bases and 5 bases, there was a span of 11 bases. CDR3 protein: CASSQDSLGYQPQHF. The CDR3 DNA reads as TGCGCCAGCAGCCAAGATAGCTTGGGTTATCAGCCCCAGCATTTT.

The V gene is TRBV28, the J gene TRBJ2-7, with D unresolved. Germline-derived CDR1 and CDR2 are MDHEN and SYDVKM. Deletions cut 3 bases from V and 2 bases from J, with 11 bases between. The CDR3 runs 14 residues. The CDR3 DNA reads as TGTGCCAGCAGTTTCCAGACGGTGCCCTACGAGCAGTACTTC. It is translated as CASSFQTVPYEQYF.

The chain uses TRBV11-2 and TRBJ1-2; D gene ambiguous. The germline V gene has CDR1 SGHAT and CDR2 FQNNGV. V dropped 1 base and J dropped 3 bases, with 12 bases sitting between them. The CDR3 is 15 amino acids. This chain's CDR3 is CASSLVLHRDYGYTF. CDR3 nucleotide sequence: TGTGCCAGCAGCTTAGTGCTCCATCGGGACTATGGCTACACCTTC.

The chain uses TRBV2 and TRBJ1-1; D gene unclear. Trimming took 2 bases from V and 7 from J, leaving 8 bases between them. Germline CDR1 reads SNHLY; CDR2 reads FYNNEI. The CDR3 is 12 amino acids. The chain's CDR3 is CASSELAGEAFF. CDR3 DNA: TGTGCCAGCAGTGAATTGGCAGGTGAAGCTTTCTTT. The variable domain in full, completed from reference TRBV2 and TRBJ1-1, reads EPEVTQTPSHQVTQMGQEVILRCVPISNHLYFYWYRQILGQKVEFLVSFYNNEISEKSEIFDDQFSVERPDGSNFTLKIRSTKLEDSAMYFCASSELAGEAFFGQGTRLTVV.

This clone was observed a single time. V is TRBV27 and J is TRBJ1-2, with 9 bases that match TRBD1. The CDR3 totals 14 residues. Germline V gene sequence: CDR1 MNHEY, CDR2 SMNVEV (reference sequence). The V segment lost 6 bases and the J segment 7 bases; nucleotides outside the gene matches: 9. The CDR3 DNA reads TGTGCCAGCAGCTACGCGGGACAGGGACTTGGCTACACCTTC. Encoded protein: CASSYAGQGLGYTF.

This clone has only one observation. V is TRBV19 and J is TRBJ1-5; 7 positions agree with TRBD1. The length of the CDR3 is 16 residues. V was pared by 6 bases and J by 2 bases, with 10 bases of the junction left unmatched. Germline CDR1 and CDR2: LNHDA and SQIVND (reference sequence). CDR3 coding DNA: TGTGCCAGTAGACCAAACAGGGGTATGGGCAATCAGCCCCAGCATTTT. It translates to CASRPNRGMGNQPQHF.